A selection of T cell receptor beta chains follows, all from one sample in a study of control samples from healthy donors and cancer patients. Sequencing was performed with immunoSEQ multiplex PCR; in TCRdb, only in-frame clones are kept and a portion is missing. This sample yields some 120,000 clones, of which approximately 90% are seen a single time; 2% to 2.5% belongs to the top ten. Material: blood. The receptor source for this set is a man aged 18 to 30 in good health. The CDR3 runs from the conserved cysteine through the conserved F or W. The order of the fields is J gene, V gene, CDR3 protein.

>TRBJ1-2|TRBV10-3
CAISEGKGRGYTF
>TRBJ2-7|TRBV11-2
CASSHGTGLAGESSYEQYF
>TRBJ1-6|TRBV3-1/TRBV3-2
CASSQDFSPSPLHF
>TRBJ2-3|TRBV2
CASSEQGPDTQYF
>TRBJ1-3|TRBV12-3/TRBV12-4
CASTKLRNTIYF
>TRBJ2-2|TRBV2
CASSEALRVYDTGELFF
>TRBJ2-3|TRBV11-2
CASSSGPGDTQYF
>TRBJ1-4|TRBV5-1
CASSLVGSTTNEKLFF
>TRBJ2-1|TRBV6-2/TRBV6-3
CASSPTDEEQFF
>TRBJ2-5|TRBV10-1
CASSEGLPAETQYF
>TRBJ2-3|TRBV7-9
CASSPRQGPHRGTQYF
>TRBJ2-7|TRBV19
CASSIETGITYEQYF
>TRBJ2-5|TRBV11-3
CASSPRVAGGQETQYF
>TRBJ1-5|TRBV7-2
CASSSDSSNQPQHF
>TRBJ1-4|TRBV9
CASSVATGTDYNEKLFF
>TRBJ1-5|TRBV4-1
CASSLHGVNQPQHF
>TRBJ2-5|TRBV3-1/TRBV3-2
CASSQASGPQETQYF
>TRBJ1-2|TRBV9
CASSVAGGVDLHGYTF
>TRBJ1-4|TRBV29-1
CSVWGTGREKLFF
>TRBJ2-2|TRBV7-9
CASSEDRTGELFF
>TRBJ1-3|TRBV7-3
CASSKQGSGNTIYF
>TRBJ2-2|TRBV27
CASSLELAVGTGELFF
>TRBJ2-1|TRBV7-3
CASSSIAGDNEQFF
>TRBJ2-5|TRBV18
CASSPRAVQETQYF
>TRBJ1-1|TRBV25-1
CASSESRVNTEAFF
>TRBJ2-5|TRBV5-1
CASSQDSGETQYF
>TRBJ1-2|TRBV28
CASGLLTGAGYGYTF